This T cell receptor (beta chain) was recorded in a study of T cell responses to AZD1222 COVID-19 vaccine. CDR3 size: 16 residues. CDR1 is MNHEY, CDR2 SVGAGI, per germline. The trim removed 4 bases at V and 9 bases at J, leaving 6 bases unmatched. TCRdb's copy holds only in-frame clones and misses some; the assay was immunoSEQ multiplex PCR. This sample carries under 150,000 clones, roughly 90% of them seen once, and the ten largest clones take about 2.7%. The chain links TRBV6-5 to TRBJ2-2; TRBD2 aligns across 15 bases. The sample here was peripheral blood, taken on day 0 of AZD1222 vaccination. The TCR was taken from an adult in good health. The CDR3 loop is CASSFRTSGRARELFF. CDR3 bases: TGTGCCAGCAGTTTTCGGACTAGCGGGAGGGCCCGGGAGCTGTTTTTT.